This TCR beta chain was sequenced for a study of T cell responses to AZD1222 COVID-19 vaccine. Findings and limits, study-wide: Only 5 or 6 AZD1222 recipients were seropositive at baseline. Spike-specific TCRs gained breadth and depth after people received two AZD1222 doses.

This table comes from immunoSEQ multiplex PCR, and its TCRdb copy is limited to in-frame clones, with some not included. The profile shows fewer than 250,000 clones, about 92% of them singletons. The germline V gene has CDR1 MNHEY and CDR2 SVGAGI. This CDR3 contains 14 residues. Trimming removed 5 bases from V and 3 bases from J, with 13 bases in between. A word on this clone: Its antigen is not known.

The chain employs TRBV6-5 and TRBJ1-1, with D possibly TRBD1 on 6 matching bases. This receptor was identified in an adult in good health. Sample: peripheral blood, taken on day 0 of MenACWY control vaccination. In DNA form, the CDR3 reads TGTGCCAGCAGTACAGGGTACGGGGACACTGAAGCTTTCTTT. Encoded protein: CASSTGYGDTEAFF.